This T cell receptor beta chain comes out of a study of T cell changes during pregnancy in multiple sclerosis. Sequencing used immunoSEQ multiplex PCR; TCRdb keeps in-frame clones, though not all of them. The sample has over 50,000 clones, just under 90% seen once. Unmatched junction bases numbered 4, after V lost 4 bases and J lost 4 bases. CDR3 length equals 15 residues. Germline V gene data show CDR1 as LNHDA and CDR2 as SQIVND (reference sequence). This clone was observed once. The sequencing here drew on peripheral blood, taken in the first trimester of pregnancy. The V gene is TRBV19, the J gene TRBJ2-1; TRBD2 agrees at 10 bases. The source of this sequence is a female donor in good health, enrolled as a control in a pregnancy study. The CDR3 loop reads CASSRVLAGYNEQFF. The CDR3 DNA is TGTGCCAGTAGTAGGGTACTAGCGGGGTACAATGAGCAGTTCTTC.